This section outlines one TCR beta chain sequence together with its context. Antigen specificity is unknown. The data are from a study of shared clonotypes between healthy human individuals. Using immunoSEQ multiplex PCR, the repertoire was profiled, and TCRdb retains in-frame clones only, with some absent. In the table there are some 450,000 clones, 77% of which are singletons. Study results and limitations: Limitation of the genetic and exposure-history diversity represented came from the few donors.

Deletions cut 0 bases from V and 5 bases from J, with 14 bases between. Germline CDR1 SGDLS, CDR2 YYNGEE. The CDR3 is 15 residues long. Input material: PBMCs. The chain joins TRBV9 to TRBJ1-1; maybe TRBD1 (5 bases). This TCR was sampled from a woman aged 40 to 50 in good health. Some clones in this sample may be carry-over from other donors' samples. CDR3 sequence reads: CASSVVGTVGTEAFF. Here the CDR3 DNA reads TGTGCCAGCAGCGTAGTGGGGACTGTGGGGACTGAAGCTTTCTTT.